The 12 T cell receptor beta chains listed next were all sequenced from one sample in a study of T cells in Graves' hyperthyroidism and ophthalmopathy. TCR beta CDR3 sequences were amplified from RNA transcripts. An initial round of RT-PCR targeting the TCR CDR3 relied on the HTBI primer set. One entry per CDR3 protein results from TCRdb running MiXCR on the multiplex PCR reads. The sample has about 590,000 distinct CDR3 sequences, 15% to 18% seen once; the top ten hold under 7.5%. Sample: blood. These receptors originate from a woman aged 25-40 years with Graves' hyperthyroidism.

This clonotype was seen at least ten times. The chain uses TRBV6-1 and TRBJ2-7; no firm D call. V was clipped by 5 bases and J by 3 bases, with 11 bases between them. CDR1 is MNHNS and CDR2 is SASEGT in the germline V gene. The CDR3 sequence is 13 residues long. CDR3 protein: CASSITPHYEQYF. CDR3 sequence (DNA): TGTGCCAGCAGTATTACGCCCCACTACGAGCAGTACTTC.

The chain uses TRBV6-1 and TRBJ1-4, with TRBD1 matching 8 bases. V lost 6 bases to trimming and J lost 7 bases; unmatched junction nucleotides: 7. The CDR3 has 14 residues. Germline lookup yields CDR1 MNHNS and CDR2 SASEGT. The CDR3 sequence is CASRLGQGGEKLFF. CDR3 DNA sequence: TGTGCCAGCAGACTTGGACAGGGCGGTGAAAAACTGTTTTTT.

This sequence joins TRBV19 and TRBJ2-1, with 7 positions matching TRBD1. CDR1 LNHDA and CDR2 SQIVND come from the germline V gene (reference sequence). The CDR3 consists of 15 residues. V was clipped by 6 bases and J by 8 bases; unmatched bases: 13. The CDR3 protein is CASRPRDRVRDEQFF. Here the CDR3 DNA reads TGTGCCAGTAGACCTAGAGACAGGGTAAGGGATGAGCAGTTCTTC.

The table lists this clonotype with a few counts. The CDR3 DNA sequence: TGCAGTGCTAGAGTCCGCCATCGGCGGGATGGGAAAGAGACCCAGTACTTC. Amino acid sequence: CSARVRHRRDGKETQYF. V gene TRBV20-1 combines with J gene TRBJ2-5; TRBD2 is a possible D gene (6 bases). The CDR3 loop spans 17 amino acids. CDR1 DFQATT and CDR2 SNEGSKA come from the germline V gene (reference sequence). The ends were cut back, 1 base at V and 3 bases at J, with 21 bases in the middle.

This clonotype has at least ten counts. The chain uses TRBV28 and TRBJ2-7, with D perhaps TRBD2 (5 bases). CDR3 length equals 14 residues. Per the germline V gene, CDR1 is MDHEN and CDR2 is SYDVKM. V dropped 3 bases and J dropped 2 bases, with 11 bases sitting between them. The CDR3 region is CASSFTPGTYEQYF. As DNA, the CDR3 is TGTGCCAGCAGTTTCACCCCCGGGACCTACGAGCAGTACTTC. Supplemented by reference TRBV28 and TRBJ2-7, the full variable domain reads DVKVTQSSRYLVKRTGEKVFLECVQDMDHENMFWYRQDPGLGLRLIYFSYDVKMKEKGDIPEGYSVSREKKERFSLILESASTNQTSMYLCASSFTPGTYEQYFGPGTRLTVT.

This clonotype was recorded at least ten times. This chain connects TRBV12-3 or TRBV12-4 to TRBJ2-1, with unresolved D. V lost 2 bases to trimming and J lost 3 bases, with 8 bases between them. The CDR3 covers 14 residues. The CDR3 reads CASSLTASYNEQFF. The CDR3 DNA reads TGTGCCAGCAGTTTAACGGCGAGCTACAATGAGCAGTTCTTC.

This clonotype was recorded many times. V is TRBV6-2 or TRBV6-3 and J is TRBJ2-5, with D perhaps TRBD1 or TRBD2 (5 bases each). The CDR3 contains 11 residues. V was cut by 8 bases and J by 2 bases, with 6 bases left in between. Looked up from germline, CDR1 is MNHEY and CDR2 is SVGEGT. CDR3 amino acids: CASGGQETQYF. CDR3 sequence (DNA): TGTGCCAGCGGGGGTCAAGAGACCCAGTACTTC.

This chain links TRBV9 with TRBJ1-6; TRBD1 is a possible D gene (5 bases). The V and J ends lost 3 bases and 9 bases respectively, with 10 bases between them. CDR3 length equals 13 residues. Germline CDR1 is SGDLS and CDR2 is YYNGEE. The CDR3 DNA sequence: TGTGCCAGCAGCGACCATCAGGGTTCACCCCTCCACTTT. Amino acid sequence: CASSDHQGSPLHF.

This clonotype has more than one count but fewer than ten. The rearrangement joins TRBV9 to TRBJ2-2, with 10 bases aligning to TRBD1. This CDR3 has 17 amino acids. The germline gives CDR1 SGDLS, CDR2 YYNGEE. V dropped 5 bases and J dropped 0; count of bases not matched to a gene: 7. CDR3 sequence reads: CASRGDRGRTNTGELFF. The CDR3 DNA is TGTGCCAGCAGAGGGGACAGGGGTCGAACGAACACCGGGGAGCTGTTTTTT.

At least ten counts were recorded for this clonotype. The chain combines TRBV30 with TRBJ1-2, with D tentatively TRBD1 (6 bases). CDR3 length: 14 amino acids. CDR1 is GTSNPN and CDR2 is SVGIG in the germline V gene (reference sequence). The V end lost 2 bases, the J end lost 4 bases, and 14 bases lay between the germline ends. CDR3 nucleotide sequence: TGTGCCTGGAGTCAATCCGGGACAATCTATGGCTACACCTTC. Translated: CAWSQSGTIYGYTF. Combining the CDR3 with reference TRBV30 and TRBJ1-2 gives the whole variable domain SQTIHQWPATLVQPVGSPLSLECTVEGTSNPNLYWYRQAAGRGLQLLFYSVGIGQISSEVPQNLSASRPQDRQFILSSKKLLLSDSGFYLCAWSQSGTIYGYTFGSGTRLTVV.

V and J are TRBV11-2 and TRBJ2-7; weak D call: TRBD1 (9 bases). Trimming took 4 bases from V and 3 from J, leaving 22 bases between them. Germline V gene sequence: CDR1 SGHAT, CDR2 FQNNGV. The CDR3 totals 17 residues. The CDR3 nucleotides are TGTGCCAGCAGCTCAGGTCGGGGGGGACAGGGAGGCTACGAGCAGTACTTC. Protein sequence: CASSSGRGGQGGYEQYF. Variable domain in full (rest from reference TRBV11-2 and TRBJ2-7): EAGVAQSPRYKIIEKRQSVAFWCNPISGHATLYWYQQILGQGPKLLIQFQNNGVVDDSQLPKDRFSAERLKGVDSTLKIQPAKLEDSAVYLCASSSGRGGQGGYEQYFGPGTRLTVT.

In this sample, this clonotype turned up many times. The chain recombines TRBV5-1 with TRBJ2-3; a weak D match, TRBD1 (6 bases). The CDR3 is made up of 15 amino acids. Germline V gene lookup returns CDR1 SGHRS and CDR2 YFSETQ. V lost 4 bases to trimming and J lost 2 bases, with 14 bases between them. The chain's CDR3 is CASSGPGHSTDTQYF. DNA of the CDR3: TGCGCCAGCAGCGGACCGGGACATTCCACAGATACGCAGTATTTT.